The entry below describes one TCR beta chain. Its antigen is not yet known. Base qualities are not provided; no much larger clone lies one nucleotide away. The entry originates in a study of shared clonotypes between healthy human individuals (dated by TCRdb to about 2020). With respect to the entire study: The cohort included a few men and two women between 18 and 49 years of age. For each donor, three plates each were used for CD4 naive and CD4 memory, two plates were used for CD8 naive, and one plate was used for CD8 memory. To estimate repertoire size and how much clonotypes are shared between individuals, the study performed deep sequencing of blood TCR repertoires from a handful of healthy adults. Libraries were prepared and TCR repertoires were sequenced by different laboratories using diverse techniques, in order to increase sequencing depth and limit assay-specific biases. Each donor's leukapheresis produced roughly between roughly 0.94 and 9.5 billion PBMCs. Beyond this particular receptor, the publication reports: When four donors were compared, the shared fraction of clonotypes was around 5% for naive CD4, about 4% for naive CD8, 2.3% for memory CD4, and 0.3% to 0.5% for memory CD8. Rarefaction of sorted-subset datasets indicated incomplete sequencing despite the large sequencing depth. Clonotypes shared by all four sorted-subset donors showed higher generation probabilities than non-shared clonotypes. Pairwise subsampling led to the expectation that sequencing depth would affect the degree of clonotype sharing among donors. Only blood was sampled, and tissue TCR repertoires likely differ from those in blood. Naive subsets generally had larger estimated clonotype richness than memory subsets did. The genetic and exposure-history diversity represented was limited by the small number of donors.

Using the deep immunoSEQ assay, TCR CDR3 regions were amplified from genomic DNA by multiplex PCR. Extracted genomic DNA from each cell subset was spread evenly across all wells of several immunoSEQ 96-well plates, with each plate serving as a replicate. For sorted subsets, 200 to 250 ng genomic DNA, equal to about 30,000 T cell genomes, was loaded into each replicate PCR. The purified libraries were quantified using a Qubit 3.0 fluorometer, sized with a Bioanalyzer 2100, and then quantified again using the KAPA Library Quantification kit. Every immunoSEQ 96-well plate was sequenced on a separate single-read 150-cycle Illumina NextSeq 550 flow cell. In the paper's pipeline: Because the immunoSEQ output held only junctional sequences and lacked quality scores, the filtering could not match the filtering applied to full-length reads. Sequences were annotated with PyIR, a Python wrapper for IgBLAST v1.9, and V/J genes and CDR3 were assigned using IMGT germline references. Any read was removed if the V/J assignment was weak (E-value above 1e-6), the CDR3 was missing, or the read contained stop codons, out-of-frame junctions, or ambiguous translated residues. V3J clonotypes were defined as sequences sharing the same inferred V gene, J gene, and CDR3 amino acid sequence. Percentage overlap between repertoires was computed as shared unique clonotypes divided by the size of the smaller repertoire. RTK rarefaction, the Chao1 estimator, and Recon v2.1 estimates of unobserved clonotypes were used to assess repertoire richness. OLGA was used to compute generation probabilities for all TCRbeta clonotypes that the gDNA method yielded from a few donors. The immuneACCESS repertoire file appears here via TCRdb, limited to in-frame rearrangements. These files lack a portion of the clones; in checked studies, under half of the deficit traces to unresolved V genes, and the cause of the others is not known. That table is the source of V, J and clone size, and D and trimming were worked out from the DNA. A total of about 1 million clones appear in this sample, roughly 75% of them only once. The top ten clones comprise approximately 1.5% of the sample.

After removal of 0 bases from V and 0 bases from J, the junction retains 2 bases not matched to a gene. Counted from cysteine to phenylalanine, this CDR3 has 15 amino acids. Of the read, only the CDR3 DNA is kept; its 45 bases are in frame from base 1. CDR1 and CDR2 are drawn from the germline V gene: SGHDT, YYEEEE. Healthy HIV-negative adults with no recently reported acute infections or vaccinations were included as donors. Every donor was a Caucasian adult living in Nashville, Tennessee, USA. CD4+ T cells were enriched by magnetic negative selection; naive cells were then positively selected on CD45RA, and the negative fraction formed the memory subset. After blood collection by leukapheresis, PBMCs were isolated using Ficoll-Histopaque density gradient centrifugation and then cryopreserved in the vapor phase of liquid nitrogen. Analytical flow cytometry was used to check the purity and quantity of each magnetically sorted T cell population. Each sorted fraction had its genomic DNA isolated and then quantified by UV absorbance on a Nanodrop 2000c.

This clonotype originated in a man between 18 and 29 years old in good health. Here the chain combines TRBV5-6 and TRBJ2-7; a stretch of 8 junction bases matches TRBD2. The sequenced sample was memory CD4+ T cells sorted from blood. What this sample's cell subset or site label stands for: CD45RA-negative fraction. The DNA is TGTGCCAGCAGCTTGGCTAGCGGGCACTCCTACGAGCAGTACTTC. This codes for CASSLASGHSYEQYF. The reference TRBV5-6 and TRBJ2-7 proteins fill in what lies around the CDR3, so the full variable domain reads DAGVTQSPTHLIKTRGQQVTLRCSPKSGHDTVSWYQQALGQGPQFIFQYYEEEERQRGNFPDRFSGHQFPNYSSELNVNALLLGDSALYLCASSLASGHSYEQYFGPGTRLTVT.